The sequence of this T cell receptor beta chain was determined in a study of shared clonotypes between healthy human individuals (dated by TCRdb to 2020 to 2021). Notes on the research overall: The cohort included three men and a couple of women between 18 and 49 years of age. Per donor, three plates each were used for CD4 naive and CD4 memory, two for CD8 naive, and one for CD8 memory. To estimate repertoire size and how much clonotypes are shared between individuals, the study performed deep sequencing of blood TCR repertoires from a handful of healthy adults. To increase sequencing depth and limit assay-specific biases, TCR repertoire library preparation and sequencing were carried out by different laboratories using diverse techniques. Between about 0.9 and 8.9 billion PBMCs per donor were obtained by leukapheresis. What the work shows at the level of the full study, not this receptor alone: Sampling was restricted to blood, and TCR repertoires in tissue are likely to differ from TCR repertoires in blood. Compared with non-shared clonotypes, clonotypes shared by all four sorted-subset donors had higher generation probabilities. Based on pairwise subsampling, the degree of clonotype sharing among donors was expected to be affected by sequencing depth. Because the study included only a small number of donors, the genetic and exposure-history diversity represented was limited. Across a few donors, around 5% of naive CD4, approximately 3.6% of naive CD8, about 2.3% of memory CD4, and 0.4% of memory CD8 clonotypes were shared. Naive subsets generally had larger estimated clonotype richness than memory subsets. Even with the large sequencing depth, rarefaction of the sorted-subset datasets indicated that sequencing was incomplete.

Using the deep immunoSEQ assay, multiplex PCR amplified TCR CDR3 regions from genomic DNA. Extracted genomic DNA from each cell subset was distributed evenly across all wells of several immunoSEQ 96-well plates, and each plate was treated as a replicate. For sorted subsets, each replicate PCR was loaded with approximately 200 ng genomic DNA, equivalent to 25,000 to 30,000 T cell genomes. Purified libraries were measured with a Qubit 3.0 fluorometer, size-checked on a Bioanalyzer 2100, and measured again with the KAPA Library Quantification kit. A separate single-read 150-cycle Illumina NextSeq 550 flow cell was used to sequence each immunoSEQ 96-well plate. For the original study's pipeline: Because the immunoSEQ output included only junctional sequences and no quality scores, the filtering could not be the same as the filtering used for full-length reads. To assign V/J genes and CDR3, sequences were annotated against IMGT germline references using PyIR, a Python wrapper for IgBLAST v1.9. Any read was removed if the V/J assignment was weak (E-value above 1e-6), the CDR3 was missing, or the read contained stop codons, out-of-frame junctions, or ambiguous translated residues. V3J clonotypes were defined as sequences sharing an identical inferred V gene, J gene, and CDR3 amino acid sequence. To compute the percentage overlap between repertoires, the number of shared unique clonotypes was divided by the size of the smaller repertoire. Three approaches were used to assess repertoire richness: RTK rarefaction, the Chao1 estimator, and Recon v2.1 estimates of unobserved clonotypes. Generation probabilities for all TCRbeta clonotypes obtained by the gDNA method from a handful of donors were computed using OLGA. Drawn from immuneACCESS, this table holds only the in-frame rearrangements with V and J called that TCRdb kept. Clones are partly lost; checked studies trace under half to an unresolved V gene and leave the rest unexplained. V, J and clone size reflect that table, while D and trimming were determined from the DNA. The sample table records 2 million to 3 million clones; approximately 90% of these occur just once. The ten largest clones capture around 0.15% of the sample.

V was cut back by 4 bases and J by 4 bases, leaving a gap of 5 bases between them. The germline V gene gives CDR1 as MGHDK and CDR2 as SYGVNS. The CDR3 runs 12 amino acids, cysteine and phenylalanine included. The read is trimmed to its CDR3 DNA, 36 bases read in frame from base 1. The donors were healthy, HIV-negative adults who had no recently reported acute infections or vaccinations. All donors were Caucasian adults living in Nashville, Tennessee, USA. CD4+ T cells were enriched by magnetic negative selection, after which naive cells were positively selected on CD45RA and the negative fraction was taken as the memory subset. Blood was obtained by leukapheresis, after which PBMCs were separated by Ficoll-Histopaque density gradient centrifugation and cryopreserved in liquid nitrogen vapor phase. Analytical flow cytometry was used to check the purity and quantity of each magnetically sorted T cell population. Genomic DNA was isolated from each sorted fraction and quantified by UV absorbance on a Nanodrop 2000c.

With respect to this clone: Its antigen remains undetermined. Base qualities are not recorded, but no much larger clone differs from it by a single base.

The origin of this receptor is a man aged 18 to 30 in good health. Sequenced input: naive CD4+ T cells sorted from blood. This specimen's cell subset or site label, per the study, means: CD45RA+ positively selected. The sequence links TRBV25-1 to TRBJ1-3, with no confident D gene call. The CDR3 loop reads CASSVEGNTIYF. The DNA sequence is as follows: TGTGCCAGCAGTGTGGAGGGAAACACCATATATTTT.